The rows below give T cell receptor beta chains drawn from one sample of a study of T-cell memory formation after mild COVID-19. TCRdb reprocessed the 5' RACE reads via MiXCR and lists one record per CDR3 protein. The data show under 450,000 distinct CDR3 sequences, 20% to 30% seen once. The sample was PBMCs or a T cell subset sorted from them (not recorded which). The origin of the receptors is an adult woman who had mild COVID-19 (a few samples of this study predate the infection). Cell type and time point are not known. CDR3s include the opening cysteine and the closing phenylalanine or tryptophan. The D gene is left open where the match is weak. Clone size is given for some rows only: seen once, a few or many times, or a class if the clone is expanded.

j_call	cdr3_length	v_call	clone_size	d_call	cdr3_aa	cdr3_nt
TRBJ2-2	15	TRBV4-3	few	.	CASSQGPSGTGELFF	TGCGCCAGCAGCCAAGGGCCGTCGGGCACCGGGGAGCTGTTTTTT
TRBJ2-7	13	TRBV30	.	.	CAWSMGLSYEQYF	TGTGCCTGGAGCATGGGACTTTCCTACGAGCAGTACTTC
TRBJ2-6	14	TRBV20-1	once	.	CSARATGRANVLTF	TGCAGTGCTAGAGCTACTGGGAGGGCCAACGTCCTGACTTTC
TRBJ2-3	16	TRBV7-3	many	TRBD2	CASSPLGLAVPDTQYF	TGTGCCAGCAGCCCACTAGGCCTAGCGGTTCCAGATACGCAGTATTTT
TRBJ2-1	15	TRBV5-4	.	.	CASSQSEGLMNEQFF	TGTGCCAGCAGCCAGAGCGAGGGCCTAATGAATGAGCAGTTCTTC
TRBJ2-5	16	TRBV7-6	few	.	CASSFLGGSYQETQYF	TGTGCCAGCAGCTTTCTGGGGGGATCGTACCAAGAGACCCAGTACTTC
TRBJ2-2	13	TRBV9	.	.	CASSAKNTGELFF	TGTGCCAGCAGCGCAAAGAACACCGGGGAGCTGTTTTTT
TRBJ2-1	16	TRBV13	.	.	CASSSFRQASYNEQFF	TGTGCCAGCAGCTCCTTTCGACAGGCTTCCTACAATGAGCAGTTCTTC
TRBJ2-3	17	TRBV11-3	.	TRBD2	CASSFGTSGSGTDTQYF	TGTGCCAGCAGCTTCGGGACTAGCGGGAGTGGCACAGATACGCAGTATTTT
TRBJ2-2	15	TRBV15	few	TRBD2	CATREGLAGTGELFF	TGTGCCACCAGGGAAGGACTAGCCGGGACCGGGGAGCTGTTTTTT
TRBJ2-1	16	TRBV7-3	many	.	CASSPTRVGSYNEQFF	TGTGCCAGCAGTCCGACTAGAGTTGGCTCCTACAATGAGCAGTTCTTC
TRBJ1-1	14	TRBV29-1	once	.	CSVAPGPRGTEAFF	TGCAGCGTTGCCCCGGGTCCCCGGGGCACTGAAGCTTTCTTT
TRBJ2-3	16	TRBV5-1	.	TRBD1	CASWGSGTGYGDTQYF	TGCGCCAGCTGGGGGTCGGGGACAGGGTACGGAGATACGCAGTATTTT
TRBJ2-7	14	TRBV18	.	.	CASSLGAGPGEQYF	TGTGCCAGCTCCCTTGGCGCGGGGCCGGGGGAGCAGTACTTC
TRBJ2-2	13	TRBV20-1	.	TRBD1	CSVGTGGPGELFF	TGCAGTGTAGGGACAGGGGGCCCCGGGGAGCTGTTTTTT
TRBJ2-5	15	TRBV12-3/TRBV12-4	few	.	CASSSYRREGETQYF	TGTGCCAGCAGTTCATATCGGCGAGAGGGGGAGACCCAGTACTTC
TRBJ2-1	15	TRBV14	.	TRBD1	CASSSGQAAYNEQFF	TGTGCCAGCAGCTCGGGACAGGCTGCCTACAATGAGCAGTTCTTC
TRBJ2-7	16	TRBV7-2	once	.	CASSLPRETNTYEQYF	TGTGCCAGCAGCTTACCCCGGGAGACAAATACCTACGAGCAGTACTTC
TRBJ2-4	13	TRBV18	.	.	CASSRTAADIQYF	TGTGCCAGCTCGCGGACAGCAGCGGACATTCAGTACTTC
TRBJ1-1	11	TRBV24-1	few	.	CAAGRDTEAFF	TGTGCCGCGGGAAGGGACACTGAAGCTTTCTTT
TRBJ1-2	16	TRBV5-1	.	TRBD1	CASSLGSGQGAGGYTF	TGCGCCAGCAGCTTGGGCAGCGGACAGGGGGCAGGTGGCTACACCTTC
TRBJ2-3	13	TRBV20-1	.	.	CSARDTSTDTQYF	TGCAGTGCTAGAGACACTAGCACAGATACGCAGTATTTT